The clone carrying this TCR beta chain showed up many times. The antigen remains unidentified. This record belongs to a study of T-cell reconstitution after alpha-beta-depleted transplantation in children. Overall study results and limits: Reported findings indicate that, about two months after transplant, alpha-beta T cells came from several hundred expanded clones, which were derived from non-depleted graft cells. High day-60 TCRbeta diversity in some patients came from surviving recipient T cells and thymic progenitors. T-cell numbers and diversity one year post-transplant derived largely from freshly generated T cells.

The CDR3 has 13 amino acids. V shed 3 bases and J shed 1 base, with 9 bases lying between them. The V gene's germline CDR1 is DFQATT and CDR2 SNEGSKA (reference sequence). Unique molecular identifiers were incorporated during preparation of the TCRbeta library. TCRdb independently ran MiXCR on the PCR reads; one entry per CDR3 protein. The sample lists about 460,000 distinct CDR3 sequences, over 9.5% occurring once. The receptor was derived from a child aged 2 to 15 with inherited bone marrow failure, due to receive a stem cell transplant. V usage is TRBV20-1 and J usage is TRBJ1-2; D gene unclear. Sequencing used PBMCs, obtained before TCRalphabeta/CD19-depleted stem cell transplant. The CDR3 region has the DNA TGCAGTGCTAGCCGGGATTTTAACTATGGCTACACCTTC. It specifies CSASRDFNYGYTF.